This T cell receptor beta chain was captured in a study of OX40 agonist ivuxolimab in advanced cancers. Data came from immunoSEQ multiplex PCR; TCRdb stores just in-frame clones and leaves some out. Among approximately 69,000 clones listed, 80% to 90% were seen once. The CDR3 consists of 14 residues. Germline lookup yields CDR1 SGHNT and CDR2 YENEEA. The ends were cut back, 5 bases at V and 0 bases at J, with 11 bases in the middle. This clone was seen more than once but under ten times. V is TRBV11-3 and J is TRBJ2-7; perhaps TRBD1 as D (6 bases). Sample: CD4+ or CD8+ T cells sorted from blood, taken in a trial of the OX40 agonist ivuxolimab. This sequence was found in an adult with an advanced solid tumor such as melanoma, head and neck, liver or kidney cancer. CDR3 nucleotides: TGTGCCAGCAGCGCGACAGGAGTCTCCTACGAGCAGTACTTC. Its protein is CASSATGVSYEQYF.